A single sample gave rise to the 16 T cell receptor beta chains below, sequenced in a study of T cell responses to AZD1222 COVID-19 vaccine. Clones were sequenced by immunoSEQ multiplex PCR, and TCRdb holds only the in-frame ones, with some missing. The table lists roughly 67,000 clones, about 90% of them singletons. This material consisted of peripheral blood, taken on day 0 of AZD1222 vaccination. These receptor sequences come from an adult in good health.

The rearrangement uses TRBV6-6 and TRBJ2-3, with TRBD2 identical over 10 bases. With V trimmed by 10 bases and J by 7 bases, 14 bases remained unmatched. Germline CDR1 is MNHNY and CDR2 is SVGAGI (reference sequence). The CDR3 extends over 15 amino acids. DNA of the CDR3: TGTGCCACCCTGCCCCTAGCGGGAGTTGGGAATACGCAGTATTTT. Amino acids: CATLPLAGVGNTQYF.

The chain is built from TRBV7-9 and TRBJ1-2; D is unclear. The CDR3 has 13 residues. Trimming pared 0 bases from V and 6 bases from J, leaving 8 bases between. The germline CDR1 and CDR2 sequences are SEHNR and FQNEAQ (reference sequence). The CDR3, as DNA: TGTGCCAGCAGCTTAGCGGAAGTTCATGGCTACACCTTC. Translation gives CASSLAEVHGYTF.

The CDR3 sequence: CASSRGHLLANYGYTF. Here the CDR3 DNA reads TGTGCCAGCAGCCGGGGACACCTGTTAGCTAACTATGGCTACACCTTC. The genes are TRBV3-1 (or the pseudogene TRBV3-2) and TRBJ1-2; a possible D gene is TRBD1 (6 bases). The CDR3 runs 16 residues. Trimming left V 4 bases short and J 0 bases short, with 15 bases between. CDR1 LGHDT and CDR2 YNNKEL come from the germline V gene (reference sequence).

The table lists this clone with a count of one. The chain couples TRBV4-3 to TRBJ2-5, with D possibly TRBD2 on 6 matching bases. This CDR3 has 15 residues. Trimming pared 0 bases from V and 2 bases from J, leaving 10 bases between. Germline V gene sequence: CDR1 LGHNA, CDR2 YSLEER. The CDR3 region is CASSQEGLLQETQYF. CDR3 bases: TGCGCCAGCAGCCAAGAGGGACTTCTTCAAGAGACCCAGTACTTC.

In nucleotides, the CDR3 is TGTGCCAGCAGCTTAGGTCGGACCGGGGAGCTGTTTTTT. This sequence encodes CASSLGRTGELFF. This chain uses TRBV7-2 with TRBJ2-2, with unresolved D. V was pared by 1 base and J by 5 bases, with 5 bases between. The CDR3 extends over 13 amino acids. The germline CDR1 and CDR2 sequences are SGHTA and FQGNSA.

The chain couples TRBV11-2 to TRBJ2-7, with D perhaps TRBD2 (6 bases). The CDR3 contains 14 residues. CDR1 is SGHAT and CDR2 is FQNNGV in the germline V gene. Trimming pared 2 bases from V and 7 bases from J, leaving 15 bases between. The CDR3 DNA reads TGTGCCAGCAGCTTAACGATGGGAGGTGGAGAGCAGTACTTC. It translates to CASSLTMGGGEQYF. The full variable domain, its missing parts supplied by reference TRBV11-2 and TRBJ2-7, is EAGVAQSPRYKIIEKRQSVAFWCNPISGHATLYWYQQILGQGPKLLIQFQNNGVVDDSQLPKDRFSAERLKGVDSTLKIQPAKLEDSAVYLCASSLTMGGGEQYFGPGTRLTVT.

The chain employs TRBV29-1 and TRBJ1-1; 8 nucleotides line up with TRBD1. J gave up 3 bases and V 6 bases, and 12 bases lay outside the gene matches. The V gene's germline CDR1 is SQVTM and CDR2 ANQGSEA. There are 15 residues in the CDR3. The CDR3 here is CSVPEGGTGHTEAFF. CDR3 DNA sequence: TGCAGCGTCCCCGAGGGGGGGACAGGACACACTGAAGCTTTCTTT.

The V gene is TRBV4-1, the J gene TRBJ1-1, with D unclear. Trimming removed 3 bases from V and 0 bases from J, with 11 bases in between. The CDR3 is 15 residues long. Germline V gene data show CDR1 as MGHRA and CDR2 as YSYEKL. CDR3: CASSQTTTMNTEAFF. CDR3 in DNA: TGCGCCAGCAGCCAGACGACGACCATGAACACTGAAGCTTTCTTT.

This clone was seen a single time. The CDR3 loop reads CASSLSQTGSVTGELFF. The CDR3 bases are TGCGCCAGCAGTCTCTCCCAGACAGGGTCCGTTACCGGGGAGCTGTTTTTT. This chain uses TRBV23-1 with TRBJ2-2, with 7 bases matching TRBD1. TRBV23-1 is labeled an ORF, and its function is uncertain. The V segment lost 4 bases and the J segment 5 bases; nucleotides outside the gene matches: 13. This CDR3 has 17 amino acids.

This clone appeared once. The chain combines TRBV20-1 with TRBJ1-4; D is uncertain. This CDR3 comprises 13 residues. Germline loops: CDR1 DFQATT, CDR2 SNEGSKA (reference sequence). Trimming removed 3 bases at V and 8 bases at J, with 13 bases between. CDR3 nucleotides: TGCAGTGCTAGTTATGAGGTTGGCGAAAAACTGTTTTTT. Encoded protein: CSASYEVGEKLFF.

V usage is TRBV3-1 (or the pseudogene TRBV3-2) and J usage is TRBJ1-6; D uncertain. There are 16 residues in the CDR3. The germline CDR1 and CDR2 sequences are LGHDT and YNNKEL (reference sequence). V lost 1 base to trimming and J lost 0 bases, with 7 bases between them. This CDR3 reads CASSQAEGSYNSPLHF. The DNA for the CDR3 is TGTGCCAGCAGCCAAGCGGAGGGCTCCTATAATTCACCCCTCCACTTT.

The chain couples TRBV12-3 or TRBV12-4 to TRBJ1-1; D unclear. This CDR3 comprises 13 residues. With 1 base removed from V and 3 bases from J, the gap between germline ends came to 6 bases. Here the CDR3 DNA reads TGTGCCAGCAGTTTAGGCGGGGACACTGAAGCTTTCTTT. Encoded protein: CASSLGGDTEAFF.

The chain has TRBV29-1 and TRBJ1-4, with 8 bases matching TRBD1. J lost 3 bases, V lost 7 bases, and 1 base had no gene match. Looked up from germline, CDR1 is SQVTM and CDR2 is ANQGSEA. The CDR3 is 12 residues long. The CDR3 loop reads CSGGQANEKLFF. The CDR3 DNA sequence: TGCAGCGGGGGACAGGCTAATGAAAAACTGTTTTTT.

The rearrangement joins TRBV11-2 to TRBJ2-7; 10 nucleotides agree with TRBD1. CDR3 length equals 15 residues. Per germline, CDR1 SGHAT and CDR2 FQNNGV. V was clipped by 4 bases and J by 5 bases; unmatched bases: 8. The DNA of the CDR3 is TGTGCCAGCAGCTCTCGGTCCGGGACAGGGGACGAGCAGTACTTC. Residues: CASSSRSGTGDEQYF.

V gene TRBV28 combines with J gene TRBJ2-2; the match to TRBD1 covers 7 bases. CDR3 length equals 17 residues. Looked up from germline, CDR1 is MDHEN and CDR2 is SYDVKM. V was clipped by 5 bases and J by 0 bases; unmatched bases: 9. The CDR3 nucleotides read TGTGCCAGCAGTAAAGCCGGGACAGAGACGAACACCGGGGAGCTGTTTTTT. Its protein product is CASSKAGTETNTGELFF. Filled out from reference TRBV28 and TRBJ2-2, the complete variable domain reads DVKVTQSSRYLVKRTGEKVFLECVQDMDHENMFWYRQDPGLGLRLIYFSYDVKMKEKGDIPEGYSVSREKKERFSLILESASTNQTSMYLCASSKAGTETNTGELFFGEGSRLTVL.

The chain links TRBV28 to TRBJ2-7; 9 bases align to TRBD2. This CDR3 is built from 16 residues. The J segment lost 2 bases and the V segment lost 5 bases, leaving 10 bases of the junction unmatched. Per the germline V gene, CDR1 is MDHEN and CDR2 is SYDVKM. The CDR3 loop reads CASSATGLALAYEQYF. In DNA, the CDR3 is TGTGCCAGCAGTGCTACGGGACTAGCTTTGGCCTACGAGCAGTACTTC.